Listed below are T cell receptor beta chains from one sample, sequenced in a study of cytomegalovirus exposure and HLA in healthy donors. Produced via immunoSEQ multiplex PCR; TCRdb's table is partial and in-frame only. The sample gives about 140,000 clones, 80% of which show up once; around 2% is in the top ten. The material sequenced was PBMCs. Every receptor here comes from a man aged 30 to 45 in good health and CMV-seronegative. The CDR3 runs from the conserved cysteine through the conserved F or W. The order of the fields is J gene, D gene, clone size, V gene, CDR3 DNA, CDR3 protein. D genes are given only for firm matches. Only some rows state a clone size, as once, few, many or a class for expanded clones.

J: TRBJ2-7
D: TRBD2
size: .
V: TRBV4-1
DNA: TGCGCCAGCAGCCAAGGGGGGAGGGCCTACGAGCAGTACTTC
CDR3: CASSQGGRAYEQYF

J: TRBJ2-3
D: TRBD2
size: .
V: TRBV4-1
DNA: TGCGCCAGCAGCCCCCGTATGTTTGACGCGGGAGGGGGAGATACGCAGTATTTT
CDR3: CASSPRMFDAGGGDTQYF

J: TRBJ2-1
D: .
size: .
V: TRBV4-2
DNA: TGTGCCAGCAGCCAAGGCAGCGACCCCAATGAGCAGTTCTTC
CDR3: CASSQGSDPNEQFF

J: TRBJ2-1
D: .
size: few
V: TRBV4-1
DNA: TGCGCCAGCAGCCCACAGGGAGTCTACAATGAGCAGTTCTTC
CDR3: CASSPQGVYNEQFF

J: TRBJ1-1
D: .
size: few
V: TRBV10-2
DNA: TGCGCCATCCAGGGGTTCCCGAACACTGAAGCTTTCTTT
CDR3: CAIQGFPNTEAFF

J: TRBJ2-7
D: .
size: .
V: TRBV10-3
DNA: TGTGCCATCAGTGAGTCGTTAGGAATACAGGACGAGCAGTACTTC
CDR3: CAISESLGIQDEQYF

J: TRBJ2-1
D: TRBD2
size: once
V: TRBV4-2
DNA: TGTGCCAGCAGCCCAGCCGCGGGAGTGAACAATGAGCAGTTCTTC
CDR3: CASSPAAGVNNEQFF

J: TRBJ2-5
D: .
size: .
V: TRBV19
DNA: TGTGCCAGTAGTGGGACTCAAGAGACCCAGTACTTC
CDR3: CASSGTQETQYF

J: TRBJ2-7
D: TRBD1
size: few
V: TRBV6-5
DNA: TGTGCCAGCAGTACGACGGGACAGCTGCAGTACTTC
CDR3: CASSTTGQLQYF

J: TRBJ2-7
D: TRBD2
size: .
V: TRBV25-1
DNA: TGTGCCAGTGAGGGGTTGGGGGAGGGCAAAGCCTACGAGCAGTACTTC
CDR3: CASEGLGEGKAYEQYF

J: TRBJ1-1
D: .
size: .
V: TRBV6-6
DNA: TGTGCCAGCACCTCTGGTTTGGGGGCCGGAGACTCTGAAGCTTTCTTT
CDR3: CASTSGLGAGDSEAFF

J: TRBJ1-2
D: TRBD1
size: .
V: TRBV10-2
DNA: TGCGCCAGCAGTGAGTCCGGGACAGGGAGGACTAGCTATGGCTACACCTTC
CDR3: CASSESGTGRTSYGYTF

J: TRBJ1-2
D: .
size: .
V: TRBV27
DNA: TGTGCCAGCAGTTCCCCGCCCCTAAGGGGTGGCTACACCTTC
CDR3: CASSSPPLRGGYTF

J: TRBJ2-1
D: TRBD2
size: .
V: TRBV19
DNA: TGTGCCAGTAGTATCGGTAGCGGGAGGTCTCTGAATGAGCAGTTCTTC
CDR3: CASSIGSGRSLNEQFF

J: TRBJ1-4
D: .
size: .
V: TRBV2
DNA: TGTGCCAGCAGCCCCCTAGGGGCAGTCCGAAGTGAAAAACTGTTTTTT
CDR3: CASSPLGAVRSEKLFF

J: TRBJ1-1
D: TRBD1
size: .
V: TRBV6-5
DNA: TGTGCCAGCAGTTACTCGACAGGGGGGGTAGCTTTCTTT
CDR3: CASSYSTGGVAFF